The T cell receptor (beta chain) described here comes from a study of T cell responses to AZD1222 COVID-19 vaccine. Overall study findings and caveats: Repertoire samples came only from after the peak T cell response. Spike-wide vaccine-associated CD4 TCRs dominated at 160-218 and 743-854. Most donors were white British and more were female, and clonal diversity was possibly underestimated.

V shed 10 bases and J shed 1 base, with 13 bases lying between them. Per germline, CDR1 MNHEY and CDR2 SVGAGI. This CDR3 contains 13 residues. Details on this clone: Its antigen is undetermined.

Generated by immunoSEQ multiplex PCR, the TCRdb table keeps only in-frame clones and is missing some. The data show about 110,000 clones, around 89% seen once. The rearrangement uses TRBV6-5 and TRBJ1-2; D is possibly TRBD1 (6 bases). The sequence came from an adult in good health. The starting material was peripheral blood, obtained on day 0 of AZD1222 vaccination. In DNA, the CDR3 is TGTGCCACCCAGGGGAGCAATAACTATGGCTACACCTTC. Translation gives CATQGSNNYGYTF.